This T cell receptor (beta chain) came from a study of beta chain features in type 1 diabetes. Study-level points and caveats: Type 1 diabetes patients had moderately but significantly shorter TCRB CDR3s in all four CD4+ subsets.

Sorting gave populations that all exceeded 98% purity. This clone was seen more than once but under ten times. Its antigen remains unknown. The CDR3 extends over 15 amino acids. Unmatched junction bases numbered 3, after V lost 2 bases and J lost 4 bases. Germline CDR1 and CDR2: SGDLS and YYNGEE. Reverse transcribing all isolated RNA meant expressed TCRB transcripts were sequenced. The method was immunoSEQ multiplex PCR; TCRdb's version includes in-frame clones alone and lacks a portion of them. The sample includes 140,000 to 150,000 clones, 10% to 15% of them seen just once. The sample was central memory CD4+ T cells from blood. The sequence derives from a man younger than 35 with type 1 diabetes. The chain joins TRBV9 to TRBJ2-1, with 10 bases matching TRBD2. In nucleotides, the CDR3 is TGTGCCAGCAGCGTCAAACTAGCGGGGTACAATGAGCAGTTCTTC. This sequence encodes CASSVKLAGYNEQFF.